This T cell receptor (beta chain) was obtained from a study of blood T cell repertoires in COVID-19. Study-level information: Both acute and convalescent COVID-19 samples were obtained from the United States, Italy and Spain.

The CDR3 has 11 amino acids. Per germline, CDR1 DFQATT and CDR2 SNEGSKA (reference sequence). V was pared by 6 bases and J by 2 bases, with 7 bases between. As handled by the study authors: The authors estimated nucleated cell counts from reference gene primer amplification. The assay was immunoSEQ multiplex PCR, and TCRdb's table has in-frame clones only and misses some. V, J and clone size are those of that table, while D and trimming were read from the DNA. This sample has roughly 140,000 clones; more than 65% occur once, and the top ten carry over 7%. The sequence was obtained from a human donor in a cohort sampled during active COVID-19. The specimen sequenced was peripheral blood. The gene calls are TRBV20-1 and TRBJ1-1, with unresolved D. CDR3 residues: CSAPINTEAFF. The CDR3 DNA is TGCAGTGCCCCTATAAACACTGAAGCTTTCTTT.